The TCR beta chain described here comes from a study of beta chain features in type 1 diabetes. Study-wide results and caveats: VDJ junctions sequenced from type 1 diabetes patients showed fewer insertions and more deletions. A moderate, significant TCRB CDR3 shortening appeared in type 1 diabetes across four CD4+ subsets.

This clone was detected a few times. What it binds is not known. CD4+ naive, central memory, regulatory and stem cell-like memory subsets were isolated by sorting on CD45RO/CCR7/CD25/CD127/CD95/CD27. In all sorted populations, purity surpassed 95%. The investigators reverse transcribed all of the isolated RNA, so they sequenced expressed TCRB transcripts. Deep immunoSEQ sequencing covered naive, central memory and regulatory T cell samples. Assay used: immunoSEQ multiplex PCR; TCRdb lists only in-frame clones, some missing. In the table there are 330,000 or so clones, around 12% of which are singletons. Sequenced sample: naive CD4+ T cells from blood. This receptor was identified in a woman between 18 and 29 years old with type 1 diabetes.

CDR3 nucleotides: TGCGCCAGCAGCCAAGTCCCGGGGGGAGAAGATACGCAGTATTTT. It encodes CASSQVPGGEDTQYF. This chain links TRBV4-3 with TRBJ2-3, with TRBD2 matching 7 bases. V shed 1 base, J shed 5 bases, and the junction held 6 bases outside the gene matches. The CDR3 spans 15 residues. The germline gives CDR1 LGHNA, CDR2 YSLEER.